Below, 19 T cell receptor beta chains from the same sample are listed, as sequenced in a study of graft-versus-host responses after intestinal transplantation (dated by TCRdb to the early 2020s). The library was obtained by the immunoSEQ multiplex PCR assay. This is the immuneACCESS table as TCRdb keeps it, with only in-frame sequences that have V and J called. A part of the clones is gone; compared with another copy, unresolved V genes explain less than half, and the rest is unexplained. The sample records around 45,000 clones, around 96% of which are singletons. The ten largest clones represent roughly 1.4% of the sample. Sequenced here: PBMCs, sampled about 320 days after intestinal transplant. Receptor source: a human patient who received an intestinal transplant, so some T cells may come from the graft donor.

J is TRBJ2-7 and V is TRBV6-5; D may match TRBD1 or TRBD2 (5 bases each). Germline CDR1 reads MNHEY; CDR2 reads SVGAGI. The CDR3 length is 14 residues. Trimming shortened V by 0 bases and J by 7 bases, and 13 bases separated the two germline ends. CDR3 residues: CASSYSGHTGEQYF. For the CDR3, the DNA is TGTGCCAGCAGTTACTCGGGGCATACGGGAGAGCAGTACTTC.

The V and J genes are TRBV5-1 and TRBJ1-2; 12 positions agree with TRBD1. After removal of 4 bases from V and 1 base from J, the junction contained 14 bases not matched to a gene. There are 19 residues in the CDR3. The germline V gene has CDR1 SGHRS and CDR2 YFSETQ. DNA for the CDR3: TGCGCCAGCAGCACCGGGACGGGGACAGGGGGCAAAGATAACTATGGCTACACCTTC. It encodes CASSTGTGTGGKDNYGYTF.

This clone was counted only a few times. The chain couples TRBV6-6 to TRBJ1-4; D gene ambiguous. The CDR3 runs 15 residues. V was trimmed by 5 bases and J by 4 bases, leaving 14 bases between them. Germline lookup yields CDR1 MNHNY and CDR2 SVGAGI (reference sequence). As DNA, the CDR3 is TGTGCCAGCAGTCTCGCCCGGACGGATAATGAAAAACTGTTTTTT. Residues: CASSLARTDNEKLFF.

The chain joins TRBV2 to TRBJ1-5; weak D call: TRBD1 (6 bases). The length of the CDR3 is 14 residues. With 7 bases removed from V and 3 bases from J, the gap between germline ends came to 13 bases. CDR1 is SNHLY and CDR2 is FYNNEI in the germline V gene. CDR3 residues: CASMLGGNNQPQHF. DNA of the CDR3: TGTGCCAGCATGTTAGGGGGTAACAATCAGCCCCAGCATTTT.

V usage is TRBV2 and J usage is TRBJ2-7; D not resolved. The CDR3 is 13 amino acids. V was shortened by 3 bases and J by 2 bases, with 8 bases between the two germline ends. Germline loops: CDR1 SNHLY, CDR2 FYNNEI. The CDR3: CASSDFGPYEQYF. The CDR3 DNA follows: TGTGCCAGCAGTGATTTTGGCCCCTACGAGCAGTACTTC.

This clone was detected a few times. The chain combines TRBV9 with TRBJ2-2; D unclear. Germline CDR1 and CDR2: SGDLS and YYNGEE. This CDR3 has 13 residues. The germline V and J ends were trimmed by 0 bases and 1 base, with 1 base remaining between them. Here the CDR3 reads CASSVENTGELFF. The CDR3 DNA reads as TGTGCCAGCAGCGTAGAGAACACCGGGGAGCTGTTTTTT.

This clone was seen just once. The rearrangement links TRBV6-5 to TRBJ1-1; D possibly corresponds to TRBD1 (6 bases). The CDR3 consists of 15 residues. Germline-derived CDR1 and CDR2 are MNHEY and SVGAGI. V was trimmed by 7 bases and J by 1 base, leaving 16 bases between them. The CDR3 DNA reads TGTGCCAGCACTAGGACAGCACAAGGGAACACTGAAGCTTTCTTT. This encodes CASTRTAQGNTEAFF.

V gene TRBV10-3 combines with J gene TRBJ1-6; TRBD1 matches at 10 bases. The CDR3 is 14 amino acids. Trimming cost V 7 bases and J 7 bases; bases outside gene matches: 4. CDR1 and CDR2 (germline): ENHRY, SYGVKD. The CDR3 here is CAIKGDRGNSPLHF. The DNA of the CDR3 is TGTGCCATCAAAGGGGACAGGGGCAATTCACCCCTCCACTTT.

This clone came up once. The V call is TRBV9, the J call TRBJ2-7; no firm D call. V lost 2 bases to trimming and J lost 5 bases, with 14 bases between them. Germline V lookup: CDR1 SGDLS, CDR2 YYNGEE. CDR3 size: 14 residues. Written as DNA, the CDR3 is TGTGCCAGCAGCGTCGGTCGCAACTGGGACGAGCAGTACTTC. Translation: CASSVGRNWDEQYF.

The table lists this clone with a few counts. The rearrangement links TRBV6-1 to TRBJ1-1; D gene ambiguous. V dropped 6 bases and J dropped 0 bases, with 8 bases sitting between them. The V gene's germline CDR1 is MNHNS and CDR2 SASEGT. The CDR3 extends over 13 amino acids. The CDR3 loop reads CASRNYMNTEAFF. Here the CDR3 DNA reads TGTGCCAGCAGGAACTACATGAACACTGAAGCTTTCTTT.

The chain couples TRBV19 to TRBJ2-7; TRBD2 matches 11 bases. Germline loops: CDR1 LNHDA, CDR2 SQIVND (reference sequence). The CDR3 consists of 17 residues. Trimming removed 5 bases from V and 2 bases from J; junction bases left unmatched: 11. The CDR3: CASSPALTSGGTYEQYF. CDR3 DNA: TGTGCCAGTAGTCCCGCCCTCACTAGCGGGGGTACCTACGAGCAGTACTTC.

The chain recombines TRBV27 with TRBJ2-1, with 10 nucleotides matching TRBD2. Germline V CDR1 and CDR2: MNHEY, SMNVEV (reference sequence). J was trimmed by 12 bases and V by 5 bases; bases with no gene match: 16. CDR3 length: 16 residues. CDR3 protein: CASSTVQREGQVGQFF. The CDR3 DNA reads as TGTGCCAGCAGTACGGTGCAGCGGGAGGGCCAGGTCGGGCAGTTCTTC.

The chain carries TRBV5-4 and TRBJ2-7; the match to TRBD2 covers 9 bases. This CDR3 has 13 amino acids. J gave up 2 bases and V 5 bases, and 2 bases lay outside the gene matches. Germline V CDR1 and CDR2: SGHNT, YYREEE (reference sequence). The CDR3 loop is CASRRGGTYEQYF. The CDR3 DNA sequence: TGTGCCAGCAGGCGGGGGGGGACCTACGAGCAGTACTTC.

This sequence joins TRBV10-3 and TRBJ2-1; TRBD2 might be the D (6 bases). The germline CDR1 and CDR2 sequences are ENHRY and SYGVKD. The ends were cut back, 7 bases at V and 4 bases at J, with 11 bases in the middle. The CDR3 spans 13 residues. The CDR3, as DNA: TGTGCCATCACCGGGGGTGTTTACAATGAGCAGTTCTTC. Translated: CAITGGVYNEQFF.

The chain combines TRBV11-2 with TRBJ2-7; D is perhaps TRBD1 (5 bases). The germline V gene has CDR1 SGHAT and CDR2 FQNNGV. The V end lost 1 base, the J end lost 2 bases, and 12 bases lay between the germline ends. The CDR3 spans 15 residues. The CDR3 nucleotides read TGTGCCAGCAGCTTAGTAAGGGGCCGTACCTACGAGCAGTACTTC. This encodes CASSLVRGRTYEQYF.

The rearrangement uses TRBV2 and TRBJ2-7; no definite D call. This CDR3 is 13 amino acids long. The germline gives CDR1 SNHLY, CDR2 FYNNEI. V was pared by 4 bases and J by 4 bases, with 11 bases between. This chain's CDR3 is CASSGLTPYEQYF. CDR3 DNA: TGTGCCAGCAGTGGCCTGACTCCTTACGAGCAGTACTTC.

The chain carries TRBV6-5 and TRBJ1-2; tentatively, D is TRBD1 (5 bases). V lost 7 bases to trimming and J lost 6 bases, with 18 bases between them. CDR1 and CDR2 (germline): MNHEY, SVGAGI. CDR3 size: 14 residues. The CDR3 DNA reads TGTGCCAGCACCCGAGGTGAGGGGCACGATGGCTACACCTTC. Translating it yields CASTRGEGHDGYTF.

V usage is TRBV6-5 and J usage is TRBJ1-2, with 7 nucleotides matching TRBD1. This CDR3 contains 14 residues. The germline gives CDR1 MNHEY, CDR2 SVGAGI. Trimming removed 6 bases from V and 2 bases from J; junction bases left unmatched: 6. CDR3 sequence (DNA): TGTGCCAGCAGCTGGACAGGAGGGAACTATGGCTACACCTTC. Protein product: CASSWTGGNYGYTF.

This clone appeared a single time. The chain couples TRBV14 to TRBJ2-5, with no clear D. The CDR3 covers 13 residues. V shed 2 bases and J shed 5 bases, with 9 bases lying between them. CDR1 SGHDN and CDR2 FVKESK come from the germline V gene. CDR3 coding DNA: TGTGCCAGCAGCCAACTACTCGAGGAGACCCAGTACTTC. Translating gives CASSQLLEETQYF.